This T cell receptor (beta chain) came from a study of tumor and adjacent non-tumor tissue in lung cancer. A modified ARM-PCR protocol with three rounds of nested PCR amplified TCRbeta. A single record per CDR3 protein comes from TCRdb applying MiXCR to the multiplex PCR reads. Among under 95,000 distinct CDR3 sequences listed, roughly 66% were seen once. This sample's RNA came from whole unsorted tissue. Chemotherapy-naive patients with new lung cancer underwent thoracic surgery in China, August–November 2014. With respect to this clonotype: The conserved phenylalanine or tryptophan is not found at the CDR3 terminus, so this likely reflects a read error.

CDR3 size: 16 residues. V lost 4 bases to trimming and J lost 3 bases, with 18 bases between them. The chain uses TRBV12-3 or TRBV12-4 and TRBJ1-1; tentatively, D is TRBD1 (6 bases). This TCR was recovered from a man in his sixties with non-small cell lung cancer. Sequencing was done on a sample of lung tumor tissue. Here the CDR3 reads CASSYTPGSGDTEAFY. Here the CDR3 DNA reads TGTGCCAGCAGTTACACCCCCGGGTCAGGGGACACTGAAGCTTTCTAT.